This T cell receptor (beta chain) was sequenced for a study of T cells in Graves' hyperthyroidism and ophthalmopathy. Using RNA transcripts as the source, TCR beta CDR3 regions were amplified. RT-PCR in the first round (using the HTBI primer set) targeted the TCR CDR3. TCRdb re-called the multiplex PCR reads through MiXCR, storing one row per CDR3 protein. The sample carries 750,000 to 950,000 distinct CDR3 sequences, 38% recorded once. Sequencing was performed on blood. This TCR was recovered from a young man with Graves' hyperthyroidism.

The DNA for the CDR3 is TGCAGTACTCTCAGGTCCGGGGACACTGAAGCTTTCTTT. Translated, it gives CSTLRSGDTEAFF. The chain has TRBV20-1 and TRBJ1-1; no clear D gene. V was pared by 8 bases and J by 3 bases, with 16 bases between. Germline V gene sequence: CDR1 DFQATT, CDR2 SNEGSKA (reference sequence). This CDR3 spans 13 amino acids.